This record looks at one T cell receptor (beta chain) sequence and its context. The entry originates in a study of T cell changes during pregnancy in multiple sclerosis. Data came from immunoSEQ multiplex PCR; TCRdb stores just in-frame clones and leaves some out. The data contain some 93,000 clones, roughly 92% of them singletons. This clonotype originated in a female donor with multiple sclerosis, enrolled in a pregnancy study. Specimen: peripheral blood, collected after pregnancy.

CDR3 amino acids: CASSRQGGGLATEAFF. CDR3 sequence (DNA): TGTGCCAGCAGCCGGCAAGGGGGGGGACTGGCCACTGAAGCTTTCTTT. V and J are TRBV4-2 and TRBJ1-1, with D perhaps matching TRBD1 (6 bases). Germline CDR1 LGHNA, CDR2 YNFKEQ. The CDR3 extends over 16 amino acids. The V gene lost 4 bases and the J gene lost 4 bases, with 19 bases spanning the gap.